This is a list of T cell receptor beta chains from one sample in a study of Ad26.COV2.S vaccination and SARS-CoV-2 variants. Only in-frame clones appear in the TCRdb table, and some are missing; sequencing was by immunoSEQ multiplex PCR. Counted here are about 400,000 clones, 83% occurring once; the ten biggest clones make up about 7.4%. This specimen was peripheral blood, taken in a trial of Ad26.COV2.S vaccine versus placebo. The receptors were gathered from a person between 18 and 60 years old who received the Ad26.COV2.S COVID-19 vaccine or a placebo. Each CDR3 is given with its conserved first and last residue. The D gene is left open where the match is weak. Only part of the rows carry a size: once, few, many, or a class if the clone is expanded.

clone_size	cdr3_length	j_call	d_call	v_call	cdr3_aa	cdr3_nt
NA	12	TRBJ1-2	NA	TRBV19	CASTADHYGYTF	TGTGCCAGTACGGCCGATCACTATGGCTACACCTTC
NA	15	TRBJ2-7	NA	TRBV27	CASSFGSGASYEQYF	TGTGCCAGCAGTTTCGGGTCAGGGGCGAGCTACGAGCAGTACTTC
once	14	TRBJ1-5	NA	TRBV2	CASRRFGDLLPQHF	TGTGCCAGCAGGAGGTTCGGGGACCTATTGCCCCAGCATTTT
NA	14	TRBJ1-5	NA	TRBV24-1	CATQDSYSNQPQHF	TGTGCCACCCAGGACAGTTATAGCAATCAGCCCCAGCATTTT
once	13	TRBJ1-2	NA	TRBV5-6	CASSLAPGLGYTF	TGTGCCAGCAGCTTGGCTCCAGGTCTGGGCTACACCTTC
once	14	TRBJ1-2	NA	TRBV6-5	CASSTMLANYGYTF	TGTGCCAGCAGTACCATGTTAGCTAACTATGGCTACACCTTC
NA	15	TRBJ1-2	TRBD1	TRBV7-6	CASSRDSSPNYGYTF	TGTGCCAGCAGCCGGGACAGTTCTCCTAACTATGGCTACACCTTC
once	16	TRBJ1-2	NA	TRBV18	CASSPNAGLNLYGYTF	TGTGCCAGCTCACCAAACGCGGGACTGAATTTATATGGCTACACCTTC
NA	15	TRBJ2-7	NA	TRBV5-4	CASSFIPTGDYEQYF	TGTGCCAGCAGCTTTATTCCTACTGGGGATTACGAGCAGTACTTC
NA	18	TRBJ2-6	NA	TRBV5-5	CASSLRPGSKSGANVLTF	TGTGCCAGCAGCTTGAGACCAGGAAGTAAGTCTGGGGCCAACGTCCTGACTTTC
NA	15	TRBJ2-7	NA	TRBV5-1	CASSLGGGKIYEQYF	TGCGCCAGCAGCTTGGGAGGGGGAAAAATCTACGAGCAGTACTTC
NA	16	TRBJ2-1	NA	TRBV18	CASSPPLGYRGNEQFF	TGTGCCAGCTCACCACCGTTGGGCTACCGGGGCAATGAGCAGTTCTTC
NA	17	TRBJ2-5	TRBD2	TRBV14	CASSQDPAGALQETQYF	TGTGCCAGCAGCCAAGACCCAGCGGGAGCCCTGCAAGAGACCCAGTACTTC
NA	15	TRBJ2-7	NA	TRBV19	CASSARAALHYEQYF	TGTGCCAGTAGCGCCCGGGCAGCCCTACACTACGAGCAGTACTTC
NA	15	TRBJ2-7	NA	TRBV11-2	CASSPESGRGIKQYF	TGTGCCAGCAGCCCTGAGTCCGGCAGGGGAATTAAGCAGTACTTC
NA	15	TRBJ2-2	NA	TRBV18	CASSPPRENTGELFF	TGTGCCAGCTCACCACCCCGGGAAAACACCGGGGAGCTGTTTTTT
NA	15	TRBJ2-5	TRBD1	TRBV24-1	CATSDLSRGRETQYF	TGTGCCACCAGTGATTTGAGCAGGGGGCGGGAGACCCAGTACTTC
once	13	TRBJ2-7	TRBD1	TRBV6-5	CASSLGTAYEQYF	TGTGCCAGCAGTCTCGGGACAGCCTACGAGCAGTACTTC
NA	16	TRBJ2-5	NA	TRBV9	CASSGGNRGAQETQYF	TGTGCCAGCAGCGGAGGTAACCGGGGGGCACAAGAGACCCAGTACTTC
many	13	TRBJ2-6	NA	TRBV7-9	CASSDGLANVLTF	TGTGCCAGCAGCGATGGGTTGGCCAACGTCCTGACTTTC
NA	12	TRBJ2-7	TRBD1	TRBV5-5	CASSFDRDEQYF	TGTGCCAGCAGCTTCGACAGGGACGAGCAGTACTTC
NA	16	TRBJ2-3	TRBD2	TRBV7-9	CASSLERGWGTDTQYF	TGTGCCAGCAGCTTGGAGCGGGGGTGGGGCACAGATACGCAGTATTTT
once	14	TRBJ1-5	NA	TRBV15	CATSRVGGNQPQHF	TGTGCCACCAGCAGAGTTGGGGGGAATCAGCCCCAGCATTTT
NA	15	TRBJ2-7	TRBD2	TRBV19	CASRLAGADPYEQYF	TGTGCCAGTAGACTAGCGGGAGCCGACCCCTACGAGCAGTACTTC
NA	15	TRBJ2-3	TRBD2	TRBV14	CASSRAGGGTDTQYF	TGTGCCAGCAGCCGGGCTGGGGGGGGCACAGATACGCAGTATTTT
NA	12	TRBJ1-4	NA	TRBV3-1/TRBV3-2	CASSQNNEKLFF	TGTGCCAGCAGCCAAAATAATGAAAAACTGTTTTTT
few	14	TRBJ2-1	NA	TRBV7-9	CASIPLVVYNEQFF	TGTGCCAGCATCCCGTTGGTAGTCTACAATGAGCAGTTCTTC
NA	13	TRBJ2-7	NA	TRBV28	CASSPTVLYEQYF	TGTGCCAGCAGTCCGACAGTCCTCTACGAGCAGTACTTC
NA	15	TRBJ2-1	TRBD1	TRBV19	CASSPGQGRLNEQFF	TGTGCCAGTAGTCCGGGACAGGGAAGGCTCAATGAGCAGTTCTTC
once	16	TRBJ2-7	NA	TRBV2	CASSDSSGAGSYEQYF	TGTGCCAGCAGTGACTCTTCCGGGGCGGGTAGCTACGAGCAGTACTTC
NA	13	TRBJ1-4	TRBD1	TRBV5-6	CASSSGQGQKLFF	TGTGCCAGCAGCTCCGGACAGGGCCAAAAACTGTTTTTT
NA	13	TRBJ1-5	NA	TRBV2	CASSEVVGQPQHF	TGTGCCAGCAGTGAGGTGGTAGGACAGCCCCAGCATTTT
NA	14	TRBJ2-5	NA	TRBV6-5	CASRDLGGGETQYF	TGTGCCAGCAGAGACCTGGGGGGAGGAGAGACCCAGTACTTC
once	16	TRBJ2-7	NA	TRBV6-2/TRBV6-3	CASSYSVSGVAHEQYF	TGTGCCAGCAGTTACTCGGTATCGGGAGTCGCCCACGAGCAGTACTTC
NA	13	TRBJ1-5	NA	TRBV6-5	CASSYSSYQPQHF	TGTGCCAGCAGTTACTCGTCCTATCAGCCCCAGCATTTT
once	14	TRBJ2-1	NA	TRBV7-9	CASSVDSGNNEQFF	TGTGCCAGCAGCGTCGACAGTGGGAACAATGAGCAGTTCTTC
NA	13	TRBJ2-3	NA	TRBV27	CASRWDFTDTQYF	TGTGCCAGCAGATGGGACTTCACAGATACGCAGTATTTT
NA	16	TRBJ2-1	TRBD2	TRBV5-1	CASSSFSGTYPRGQFF	TGCGCCAGCAGCTCCTTTAGCGGGACCTACCCCAGGGGGCAGTTCTTC
NA	15	TRBJ1-1	NA	TRBV18	CASSPPILGVTEAFF	TGTGCCAGCTCACCACCCATTTTAGGGGTCACTGAAGCTTTCTTT
NA	14	TRBJ1-1	TRBD1	TRBV13	CASSNRDRNTEAFF	TGTGCCAGCAGCAACAGGGACAGGAACACTGAAGCTTTCTTT
NA	16	TRBJ2-1	TRBD1	TRBV3-1/TRBV3-2	CASSPSGQGRNNEQFF	TGTGCCAGCAGCCCGAGCGGACAGGGAAGAAACAATGAGCAGTTCTTC
NA	16	TRBJ2-3	NA	TRBV9	CASSLTVGGAGDTQYF	TGTGCCAGCAGCCTCACGGTAGGGGGCGCGGGGGATACGCAGTATTTT
NA	15	TRBJ1-2	NA	TRBV19	CASSPRVKESYGYTF	TGTGCCAGTAGCCCGCGGGTAAAGGAGTCCTATGGCTACACCTTC
NA	16	TRBJ1-3	NA	TRBV3-1/TRBV3-2	CASSDVSGDSGNTIYF	TGTGCCAGCAGCGACGTTTCAGGGGACTCTGGAAACACCATATATTTT
NA	13	TRBJ1-1	NA	TRBV14	CASSQGLGLGAFF	TGTGCCAGCAGCCAAGGACTCGGGCTCGGAGCTTTCTTT
NA	14	TRBJ1-2	NA	TRBV5-4	CASSPTGSRNGYTF	TGTGCCAGCAGCCCAACAGGGTCGAGGAACGGCTACACCTTC
few	14	TRBJ1-2	NA	TRBV4-3	CASSQDKGRGGYTF	TGCGCCAGCAGCCAAGACAAGGGGAGGGGTGGCTACACCTTC
NA	13	TRBJ2-1	NA	TRBV6-5	CASSYGQRNEQFF	TGTGCCAGCAGTTACGGGCAGAGAAATGAGCAGTTCTTC
NA	11	TRBJ2-7	NA	TRBV2	CVLGPFYEQYF	TGTGTCTTGGGTCCCTTCTACGAGCAGTACTTC
NA	15	TRBJ1-6	TRBD1	TRBV7-3	CASSQGQGVGSPLHF	TGTGCCAGCAGCCAAGGACAGGGGGTGGGTTCACCCCTCCACTTT
few	15	TRBJ2-7	TRBD2	TRBV27	CASSLRSGRVYEQYF	TGTGCCAGCAGTTTACGTAGCGGGAGGGTTTACGAGCAGTACTTC
NA	12	TRBJ2-3	NA	TRBV5-4	CASSLAVDTQYF	TGTGCCAGCAGCTTGGCGGTAGATACGCAGTATTTT
NA	16	TRBJ2-4	TRBD2	TRBV20-1	CSASIASGGGGNIQYF	TGCAGTGCTAGTATTGCTAGCGGGGGAGGCGGAAACATTCAGTACTTC
NA	17	TRBJ2-1	TRBD2	TRBV4-1	CASSPYMGLAGRNEQFF	TGCGCCAGCAGCCCCTACATGGGACTAGCGGGGAGGAATGAGCAGTTCTTC
NA	16	TRBJ1-5	NA	TRBV30	CAWSGPGGTGAQPQHF	TGTGCCTGGAGTGGCCCGGGGGGGACCGGGGCCCAGCCCCAGCATTTT
NA	13	TRBJ1-2	NA	TRBV29-1	CSVVGGWDYGYTF	TGCAGCGTTGTTGGGGGCTGGGACTATGGCTACACCTTC
NA	16	TRBJ1-4	TRBD1	TRBV6-6	CASSHKQGLANEKLFF	TGTGCCAGCAGCCACAAACAGGGGTTGGCTAATGAAAAACTGTTTTTT
few	12	TRBJ1-6	NA	TRBV5-8	CASRSSNSPLHF	TGTGCCAGCAGATCCTCTAATTCACCCCTCCACTTT
NA	14	TRBJ1-5	TRBD1	TRBV28	CASRLGQAYQPQHF	TGTGCCAGCAGACTTGGACAGGCATATCAGCCCCAGCATTTT